Listed below are T cell receptor beta chains from one sample, sequenced in a study of T cells after yellow fever vaccination. TCRdb re-called the 5' RACE reads with MiXCR, one entry per CDR3 protein. Of a few hundred thousand distinct CDR3 sequences in the sample, 3.5% to 4.5% were seen once. The starting material was PBMCs, obtained 15 days after the yellow fever booster vaccination. The receptor source for this set is a man between 18 and 35 years old who received the YFV17D yellow fever vaccine. Both conserved end residues are part of each CDR3. D genes are given only for firm matches.

D | J | V | CDR3
TRBD2 | TRBJ2-5 | TRBV11-2 | CASSLALSGGGTQYF
TRBD1 | TRBJ2-5 | TRBV6-1 | CASSDLDRAGGETQYF
- | TRBJ1-5 | TRBV7-2 | CASSPYYSNQPQHF
- | TRBJ2-5 | TRBV6-2/TRBV6-3 | CASTTGGETQYF
- | TRBJ2-5 | TRBV3-1 | CASSLNLPARETQYF
- | TRBJ2-1 | TRBV9 | CASSEGPGEQFF
TRBD1 | TRBJ1-1 | TRBV5-1 | CASSLRQGAMNTEAFF
- | TRBJ2-3 | TRBV7-2 | CASSLEGYSTDTQYF
TRBD1 | TRBJ2-3 | TRBV6-5 | CASSYSSGTALTDTQYF
- | TRBJ2-5 | TRBV29-1 | CSVIARDQETQYF